The 9 T cell receptor beta chains below all came from one sample that was sequenced in a study of human T cells and chemical hapten exposure. Documented time point: patch test 2, 6 weeks after DPC sensitization. Indicated treatment: therapeutic diphenylcyclopropenone sensitization with weekly scalp DPC. In TCRdb, the RACE reads were re-called with MiXCR into one record per CDR3 protein. This sample carries roughly 140,000 distinct CDR3 sequences, 12% of them seen once, and the ten largest clones take approximately 1.3%. This material consisted of whole blood, taken in connection with sensitization to the hapten diphenylcyclopropenone (DPC). These receptor sequences come from a woman aged 45-65 years with alopecia areata. Some clones in this sample may be carry-over from other donors' samples.

This clonotype was found a few times. The chain links TRBV20-1 to TRBJ1-2, with 8 bases lining up with TRBD1. The CDR3 sequence is 12 residues long. Germline trimming cut 8 bases from V and 2 bases from J; bases unmatched to any gene: 4. Germline CDR1 reads DFQATT; CDR2 reads SNEGSKA (reference sequence). The CDR3 protein is CSTHRGNYGYTF. CDR3 nucleotide sequence: TGCAGTACGCACAGGGGGAACTATGGCTACACCTTC.

This clonotype has more than one count but fewer than ten. V and J are TRBV12-3 or TRBV12-4 and TRBJ1-5; D unclear. The CDR3 is made up of 14 amino acids. The ends were cut back, 3 bases at V and 2 bases at J, with 8 bases in the middle. Here the CDR3 DNA reads TGTGCCAGCAGTTTCGGAGCCGGCAATCAGCCCCAGCATTTT. Protein product: CASSFGAGNQPQHF.

This sequence joins TRBV5-4 and TRBJ2-1, with unresolved D. The CDR3 is made up of 17 amino acids. V lost 0 bases and J lost 7, with 20 bases in between. Germline values: CDR1 SGHNT, CDR2 YYREEE (reference sequence). CDR3: CASSLAMGGWGGNEQFF. Here the CDR3 DNA reads TGTGCCAGCAGCTTGGCTATGGGTGGCTGGGGTGGGAATGAGCAGTTCTTC.

This clonotype appeared a few times. The chain carries TRBV12-3 or TRBV12-4 and TRBJ2-7; 8 bases map to TRBD1. Trimming removed 2 bases from V and 3 bases from J; junction bases left unmatched: 6. The CDR3 is made up of 15 amino acids. The CDR3 DNA is TGTGCCAGCAGTTTATTCGGGACAGGCCTCTACGAGCAGTACTTC. Translation: CASSLFGTGLYEQYF.

This chain links TRBV6-1 with TRBJ2-3, with 9 bases lining up with TRBD1. CDR1 and CDR2 from the germline V gene are MNHNS and SASEGT. The CDR3 runs to 16 residues. The J segment lost 4 bases and the V segment lost 6 bases, leaving 11 bases of the junction unmatched. This chain's CDR3 is CASRRPGQGFSDTQYF. For the CDR3, the DNA is TGTGCCAGCAGACGCCCGGGACAGGGATTCTCAGATACGCAGTATTTT.

This clonotype was counted at least ten times. V and J are TRBV5-1 and TRBJ2-7; the match to TRBD1 covers 7 bases. The trim removed 3 bases at V and 4 bases at J, leaving 7 bases unmatched. The CDR3 length is 14 residues. Per the germline V gene, CDR1 is SGHRS and CDR2 is YFSETQ. CDR3 in DNA: TGCGCCAGCAGCTCGGGACGACAGGGTTACGAGCAGTACTTC. Its protein is CASSSGRQGYEQYF. Looking up the rest from reference TRBV5-1 and TRBJ2-7 gives the full variable domain: KAGVTQTPRYLIKTRGQQVTLSCSPISGHRSVSWYQQTPGQGLQFLFEYFSETQRNKGNFPGRFSGRQFSNSRSEMNVSTLELGDSALYLCASSSGRQGYEQYFGPGTRLTVT.

This clonotype was detected ten times or more. The rearrangement joins TRBV6-2 or TRBV6-3 to TRBJ2-1, with 9 positions matching TRBD2. V was clipped by 5 bases and J by 4 bases; unmatched bases: 9. Germline CDR1 and CDR2: MNHEY and SVGEGT. There are 16 residues in the CDR3. CDR3 sequence: CASSPLLAGDYNEQFF. CDR3 nucleotides: TGTGCCAGCAGTCCGCTACTAGCGGGTGATTACAATGAGCAGTTCTTC.

This clonotype was counted at least ten times. The chain recombines TRBV3-1 with TRBJ2-3; D remains ambiguous. The CDR3 sequence is 14 residues long. Germline V gives CDR1 LGHDT, CDR2 YNNKEL (reference sequence). The ends were cut back, 1 base at V and 6 bases at J, with 11 bases in the middle. CDR3 sequence reads: CASSQVPPRDTQYF. The CDR3 DNA reads TGTGCCAGCAGCCAAGTACCTCCGAGGGATACGCAGTATTTT.

This rearrangement joins TRBV29-1 to TRBJ2-5; 14 nucleotides agree with TRBD2. Germline loops: CDR1 SQVTM, CDR2 ANQGSEA. CDR3 length: 14 amino acids. V was clipped by 4 bases and J by 5 bases; unmatched bases: 3. Here the CDR3 DNA reads TGCAGCGTTGGACTAGCGGGAGGGAAGGAGACCCAGTACTTC. Amino acids: CSVGLAGGKETQYF. The complete variable domain, with remaining parts taken from reference TRBV29-1 and TRBJ2-5, reads SAVISQKPSRDICQRGTSLTIQCQVDSQVTMMFWYRQQPGQSLTLIATANQGSEATYESGFVIDKFPISRPNLTFSTLTVSNMSPEDSSIYLCSVGLAGGKETQYFGPGTRLLVL.